These T cell receptor beta chains were read from a single sample in a study of blood T cell repertoires in COVID-19. Here immunoSEQ multiplex PCR was the method, and the copy in TCRdb shows in-frame clones only, minus some. The sample shows approximately 280,000 clones, 75% to 95% of them seen only once. Sequencing used peripheral blood. The receptors were sampled from a woman younger than 45 with COVID-19, enrolled during active disease. Both conserved end residues are part of each CDR3. A D gene is named only where the DNA matches it firmly. A clone size is listed for some rows: how often the clone was seen (once, few, many), or a class if it is expanded.

D	V	size	J	CDR3	DNA
TRBD1	TRBV28	-	TRBJ1-2	CASSLGTGNYGYTF	TGTGCCAGCAGTTTGGGGACAGGCAACTATGGCTACACCTTC
-	TRBV7-9	-	TRBJ2-3	CASSLGSARRTDTQYF	TGTGCCAGCAGCTTAGGTAGCGCCCGCAGGACAGATACGCAGTATTTT
TRBD2	TRBV9	-	TRBJ2-7	CASSESGRSEQYF	TGTGCCAGCAGCGAGAGCGGGAGGTCCGAGCAGTACTTC
TRBD1	TRBV5-4	-	TRBJ2-5	CASSLFRGKETQYF	TGTGCCAGCAGCTTGTTCAGGGGGAAGGAGACCCAGTACTTC
TRBD2	TRBV4-1	-	TRBJ2-2	CASSGLAGHTGELFF	TGCGCCAGCAGCGGGCTAGCGGGACACACCGGGGAGCTGTTTTTT
-	TRBV3-1/TRBV3-2	-	TRBJ2-7	CASSQGRTGTYEQYF	TGTGCCAGCAGCCAAGGGAGGACTGGAACCTACGAGCAGTACTTC
-	TRBV5-4	-	TRBJ2-4	CASSLGPSPQYF	TGTGCCAGCAGCTTGGGCCCGAGCCCTCAGTACTTC
TRBD2	TRBV15	-	TRBJ2-5	CATSGQGTSGGPGTQYF	TGTGCCACCAGCGGTCAAGGGACTAGCGGGGGCCCAGGGACCCAGTACTTC
TRBD1	TRBV6-5	-	TRBJ2-2	CASSSLDRITGELFF	TGTGCCAGCAGTTCCCTGGACAGGATCACCGGGGAGCTGTTTTTT
TRBD1	TRBV19	-	TRBJ1-5	CASSLTGGGQPQHF	TGTGCCAGTAGCCTGACAGGGGGCGGTCAGCCCCAGCATTTT
-	TRBV18	-	TRBJ1-1	CASSPRPGIDTEAFF	TGTGCCAGCTCACCAAGACCCGGGATCGACACTGAAGCTTTCTTT
-	TRBV19	-	TRBJ1-5	CASTTGSGVLSNQPQHF	TGTGCCAGTACCACGGGGAGTGGGGTTCTTAGCAATCAGCCCCAGCATTTT
TRBD1	TRBV15	-	TRBJ2-2	CATSSKTGYPTGELFF	TGTGCCACCAGCAGCAAGACAGGGTACCCCACCGGGGAGCTGTTTTTT
TRBD1	TRBV2	-	TRBJ1-4	CASSYTGGLGEKLFF	TGTGCCAGCAGCTACACAGGGGGCCTGGGCGAAAAACTGTTTTTT
-	TRBV11-2	-	TRBJ1-1	CGTRGRNTEAFF	TGTGGTACCCGAGGTCGGAACACTGAAGCTTTCTTT
-	TRBV28	-	TRBJ1-2	CASSFPDYGYTF	TGTGCCAGCAGTTTTCCGGACTATGGCTACACCTTC
TRBD2	TRBV24-1	-	TRBJ2-3	CATSDLGLAGVGTDTQYF	TGTGCCACCAGTGATCTTGGACTAGCGGGAGTAGGCACAGATACGCAGTATTTT
TRBD2	TRBV6-5	few	TRBJ2-5	CASSKIAGGQETQYF	TGTGCCAGCAGCAAAATAGCGGGAGGCCAAGAGACCCAGTACTTC
TRBD2	TRBV11-2	-	TRBJ2-1	CASAGTSGVSLPLHEQFF	TGTGCCAGCGCCGGGACTAGCGGCGTTTCCCTTCCCCTTCATGAGCAGTTCTTC
-	TRBV28	-	TRBJ1-2	CASSLKQSYGYTF	TGTGCCAGCAGTTTAAAACAGAGCTATGGCTACACCTTC
-	TRBV27	-	TRBJ1-2	CASSAAGLNNYGYTF	TGTGCCAGCAGTGCGGCGGGCCTAAATAACTATGGCTACACCTTC
-	TRBV27	-	TRBJ1-4	CASSQGLSEKLFF	TGTGCCAGCAGCCAGGGACTGAGTGAAAAACTGTTTTTT
-	TRBV30	-	TRBJ1-1	CAWEQGIGTEAFF	TGTGCCTGGGAACAGGGAATCGGCACTGAAGCTTTCTTT
TRBD1	TRBV2	-	TRBJ2-1	CASLGGLKPGQGSIEQFF	TGTGCCAGCCTCGGAGGCCTCAAACCGGGACAGGGAAGTATTGAGCAGTTCTTC
TRBD1	TRBV7-2	-	TRBJ1-2	CASSRQVGRTGSGYTF	TGTGCCAGCAGCCGTCAGGTCGGCAGGACAGGGTCCGGCTACACCTTC
TRBD1	TRBV11-2	-	TRBJ1-6	CASSLVGTGGGSPLHF	TGTGCCAGCAGCTTAGTTGGGACAGGCGGAGGATCACCCCTCCACTTT
-	TRBV11-1	once	TRBJ1-3	CASSSREGYGNTIYF	TGTGCCAGCAGCTCTCGGGAGGGATACGGAAACACCATATATTTT